This T cell receptor (beta chain) originates from a study of OX40 agonist ivuxolimab in advanced cancers. For the study at large: Previous treatment with anti-PD-1, anti-PD-L1 or anti-CTLA-4 therapy was allowed; about 44% had received some.

Data came from immunoSEQ multiplex PCR; TCRdb stores just in-frame clones and leaves some out. The table has 20,000 to 30,000 clones, 73% seen once. Trimming cost V 2 bases and J 5 bases; bases outside gene matches: 2. The CDR3 loop spans 14 amino acids. The germline CDR1 and CDR2 sequences are MNHEY and SVGAGI. Here the sequenced sample was CD4+ or CD8+ T cells sorted from blood, taken in a trial of the OX40 agonist ivuxolimab. This receptor was identified in an adult with an advanced solid tumor such as melanoma, head and neck, liver or kidney cancer. The chain carries TRBV6-5 and TRBJ2-1; TRBD1 agrees at 8 bases. CDR3: CASSYQGAHNEQFF. The CDR3 region has the DNA TGTGCCAGCAGTTACCAGGGGGCCCACAATGAGCAGTTCTTC.